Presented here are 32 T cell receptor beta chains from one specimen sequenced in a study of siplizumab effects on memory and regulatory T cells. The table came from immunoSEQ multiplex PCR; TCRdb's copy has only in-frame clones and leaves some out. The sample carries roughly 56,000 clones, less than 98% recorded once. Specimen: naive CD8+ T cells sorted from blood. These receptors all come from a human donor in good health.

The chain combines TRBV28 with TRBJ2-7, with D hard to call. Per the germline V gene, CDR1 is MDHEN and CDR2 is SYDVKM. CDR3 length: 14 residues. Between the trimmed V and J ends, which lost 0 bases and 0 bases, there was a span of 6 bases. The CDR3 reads CASSLWGTSYEQYF. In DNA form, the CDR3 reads TGTGCCAGCAGTTTATGGGGCACCTCCTACGAGCAGTACTTC.

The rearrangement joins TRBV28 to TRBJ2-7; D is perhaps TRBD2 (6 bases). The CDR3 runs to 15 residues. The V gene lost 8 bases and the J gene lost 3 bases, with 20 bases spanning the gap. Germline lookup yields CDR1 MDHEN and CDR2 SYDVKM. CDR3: CASGGISVPVYEQYF. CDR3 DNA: TGTGCCAGCGGGGGGATTAGCGTGCCTGTCTACGAGCAGTACTTC. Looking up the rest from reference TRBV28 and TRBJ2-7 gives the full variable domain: DVKVTQSSRYLVKRTGEKVFLECVQDMDHENMFWYRQDPGLGLRLIYFSYDVKMKEKGDIPEGYSVSREKKERFSLILESASTNQTSMYLCASGGISVPVYEQYFGPGTRLTVT.

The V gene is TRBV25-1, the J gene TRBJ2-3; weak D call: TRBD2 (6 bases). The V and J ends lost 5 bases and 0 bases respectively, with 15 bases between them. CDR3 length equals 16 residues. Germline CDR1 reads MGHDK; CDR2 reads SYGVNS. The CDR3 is CASSYWVSGSTDTQYF. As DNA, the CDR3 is TGTGCCAGCAGTTATTGGGTTAGCGGCAGCACAGATACGCAGTATTTT.

This CDR3 is CASSEQGSGYGYTF. The CDR3 DNA sequence: TGTGCCAGCAGTGAACAGGGGAGTGGGTATGGCTACACCTTC. V and J are TRBV6-1 and TRBJ1-2; a possible D gene is TRBD1 (6 bases). This CDR3 comprises 14 residues. The V end was cut by 2 bases, the J end by 5 bases, with 12 bases between. Germline CDR1 MNHNS, CDR2 SASEGT.

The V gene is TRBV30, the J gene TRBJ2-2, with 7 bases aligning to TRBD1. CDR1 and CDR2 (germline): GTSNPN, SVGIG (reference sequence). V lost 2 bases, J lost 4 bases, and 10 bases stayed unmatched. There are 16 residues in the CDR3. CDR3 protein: CAWSSWGTEGTGELFF. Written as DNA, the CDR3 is TGTGCCTGGAGTTCTTGGGGGACAGAGGGCACCGGGGAGCTGTTTTTT.

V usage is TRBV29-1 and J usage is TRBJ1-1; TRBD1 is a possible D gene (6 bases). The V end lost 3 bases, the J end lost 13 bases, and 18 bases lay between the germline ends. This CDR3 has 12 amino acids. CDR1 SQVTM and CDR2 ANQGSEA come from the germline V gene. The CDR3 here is CSVDGGAGYIFF. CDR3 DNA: TGCAGCGTTGACGGGGGCGCAGGGTACATTTTCTTT.

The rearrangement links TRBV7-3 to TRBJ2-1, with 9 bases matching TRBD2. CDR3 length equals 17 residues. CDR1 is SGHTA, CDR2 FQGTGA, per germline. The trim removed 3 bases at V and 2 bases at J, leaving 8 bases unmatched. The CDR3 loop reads CASSFYSGRSTYNEQFF. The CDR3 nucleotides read TGTGCCAGCAGCTTTTATAGCGGGAGATCTACCTACAATGAGCAGTTCTTC.

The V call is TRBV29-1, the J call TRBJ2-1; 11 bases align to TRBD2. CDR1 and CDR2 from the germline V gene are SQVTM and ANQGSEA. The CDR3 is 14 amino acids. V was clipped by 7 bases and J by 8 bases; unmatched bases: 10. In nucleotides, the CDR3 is TGCAGCGCCCTACTAGCGGGAGAGGGGTATGAGCAGTTCTTC. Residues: CSALLAGEGYEQFF.

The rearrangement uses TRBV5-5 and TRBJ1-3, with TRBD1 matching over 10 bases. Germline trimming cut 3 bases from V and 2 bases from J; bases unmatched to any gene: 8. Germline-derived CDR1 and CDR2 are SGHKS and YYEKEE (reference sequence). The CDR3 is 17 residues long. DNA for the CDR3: TGTGCCAGCAGCTCCCCGGGACAGGGGATGACTGGAAACACCATATATTTT. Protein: CASSSPGQGMTGNTIYF.

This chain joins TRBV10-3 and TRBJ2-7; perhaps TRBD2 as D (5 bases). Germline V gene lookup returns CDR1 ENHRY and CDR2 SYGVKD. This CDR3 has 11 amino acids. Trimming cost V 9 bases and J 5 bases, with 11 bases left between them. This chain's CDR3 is CAIKDGNEQYF. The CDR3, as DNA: TGTGCCATTAAAGACGGGAACGAGCAGTACTTC.

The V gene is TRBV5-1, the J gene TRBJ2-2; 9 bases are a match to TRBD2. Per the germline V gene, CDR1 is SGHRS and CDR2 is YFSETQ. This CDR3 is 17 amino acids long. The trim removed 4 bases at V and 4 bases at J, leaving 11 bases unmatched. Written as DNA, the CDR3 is TGCGCCAGCAGCCCCCACCGCGGGGGGGCGGGCACCGGGGAGCTGTTTTTT. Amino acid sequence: CASSPHRGGAGTGELFF.

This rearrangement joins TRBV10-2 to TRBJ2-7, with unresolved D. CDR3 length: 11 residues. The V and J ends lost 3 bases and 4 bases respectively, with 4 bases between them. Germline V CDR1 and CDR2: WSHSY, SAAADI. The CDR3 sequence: CASSEGYEQYF. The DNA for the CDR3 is TGCGCCAGCAGTGAAGGGTACGAGCAGTACTTC.

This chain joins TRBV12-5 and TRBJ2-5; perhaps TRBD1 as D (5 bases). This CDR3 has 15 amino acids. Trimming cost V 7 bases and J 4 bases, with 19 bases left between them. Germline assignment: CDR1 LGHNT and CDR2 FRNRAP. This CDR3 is CASVQQPGWRETQYF. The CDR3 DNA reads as TGTGCTAGTGTCCAACAGCCAGGGTGGAGAGAGACCCAGTACTTC.

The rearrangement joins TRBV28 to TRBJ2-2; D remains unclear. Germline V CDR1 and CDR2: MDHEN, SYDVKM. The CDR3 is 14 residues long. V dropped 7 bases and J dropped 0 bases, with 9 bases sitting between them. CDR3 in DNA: TGTGCCAGCATTCTCGGAACGAACACCGGGGAGCTGTTTTTT. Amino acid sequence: CASILGTNTGELFF. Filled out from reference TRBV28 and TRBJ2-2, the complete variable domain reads DVKVTQSSRYLVKRTGEKVFLECVQDMDHENMFWYRQDPGLGLRLIYFSYDVKMKEKGDIPEGYSVSREKKERFSLILESASTNQTSMYLCASILGTNTGELFFGEGSRLTVL.

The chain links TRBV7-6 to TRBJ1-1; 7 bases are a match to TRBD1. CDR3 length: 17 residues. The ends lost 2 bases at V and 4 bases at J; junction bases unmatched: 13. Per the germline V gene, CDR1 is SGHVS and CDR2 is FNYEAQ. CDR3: CASSLRDSVREGTEAFF. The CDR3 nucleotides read TGTGCCAGCAGCTTAAGGGACAGTGTGAGAGAGGGCACTGAAGCTTTCTTT.

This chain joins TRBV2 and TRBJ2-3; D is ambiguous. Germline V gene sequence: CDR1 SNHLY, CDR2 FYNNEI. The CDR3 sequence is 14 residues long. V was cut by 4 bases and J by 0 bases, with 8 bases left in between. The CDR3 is CASSGLESTDTQYF. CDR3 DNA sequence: TGTGCCAGCAGTGGTCTTGAAAGCACAGATACGCAGTATTTT.

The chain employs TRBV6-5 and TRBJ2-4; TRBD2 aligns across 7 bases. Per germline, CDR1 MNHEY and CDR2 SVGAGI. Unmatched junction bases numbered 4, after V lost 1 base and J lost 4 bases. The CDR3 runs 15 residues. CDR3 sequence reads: CASSYLGGPKNIQYF. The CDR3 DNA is TGTGCCAGCAGTTACTTGGGAGGGCCAAAAAACATTCAGTACTTC.

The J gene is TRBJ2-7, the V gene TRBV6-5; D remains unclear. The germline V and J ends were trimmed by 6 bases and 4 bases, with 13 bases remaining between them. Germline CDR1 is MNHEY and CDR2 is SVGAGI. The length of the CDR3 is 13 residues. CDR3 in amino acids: CASSLRQVYEQYF. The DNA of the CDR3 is TGTGCCAGCAGCCTACGACAAGTTTACGAGCAGTACTTC.

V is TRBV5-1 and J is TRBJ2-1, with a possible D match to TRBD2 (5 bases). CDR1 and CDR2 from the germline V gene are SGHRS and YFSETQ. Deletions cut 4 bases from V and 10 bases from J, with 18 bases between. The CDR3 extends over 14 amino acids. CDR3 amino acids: CASSPAGGPGEQFF. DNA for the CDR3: TGCGCCAGCAGCCCGGCGGGCGGCCCTGGGGAGCAGTTCTTC.

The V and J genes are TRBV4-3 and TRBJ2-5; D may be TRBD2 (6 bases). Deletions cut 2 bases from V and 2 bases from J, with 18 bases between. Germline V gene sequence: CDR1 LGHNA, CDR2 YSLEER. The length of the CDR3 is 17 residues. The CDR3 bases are TGCGCCAGCAGCCAAACCGACACCGGGACTTCTCAAGAGACCCAGTACTTC. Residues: CASSQTDTGTSQETQYF.

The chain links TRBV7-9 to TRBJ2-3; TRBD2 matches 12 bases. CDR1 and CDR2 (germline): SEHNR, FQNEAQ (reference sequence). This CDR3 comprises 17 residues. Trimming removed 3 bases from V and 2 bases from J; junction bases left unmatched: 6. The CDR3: CASSFPPSGRDTDTQYF. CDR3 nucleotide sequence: TGTGCCAGCAGCTTTCCCCCTAGCGGGAGGGACACAGATACGCAGTATTTT.

The CDR3 spells CASSPGQRGEKLFF. CDR3 nucleotide sequence: TGCGCCAGCAGCCCGGGACAGAGGGGGGAAAAACTGTTTTTT. The V gene is TRBV4-1, the J gene TRBJ1-4, with 7 bases aligning to TRBD1. Trimming cost V 4 bases and J 8 bases; bases outside gene matches: 7. Germline-derived CDR1 and CDR2 are MGHRA and YSYEKL. The CDR3 runs 14 residues.

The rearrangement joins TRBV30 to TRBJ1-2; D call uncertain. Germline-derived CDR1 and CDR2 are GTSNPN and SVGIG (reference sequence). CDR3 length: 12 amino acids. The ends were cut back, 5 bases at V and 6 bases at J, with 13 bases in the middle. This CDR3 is CAWAIHGNGYTF. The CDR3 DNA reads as TGTGCCTGGGCCATACACGGGAATGGCTACACCTTC. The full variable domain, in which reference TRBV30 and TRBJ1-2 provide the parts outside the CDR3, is SQTIHQWPATLVQPVGSPLSLECTVEGTSNPNLYWYRQAAGRGLQLLFYSVGIGQISSEVPQNLSASRPQDRQFILSSKKLLLSDSGFYLCAWAIHGNGYTFGSGTRLTVV.

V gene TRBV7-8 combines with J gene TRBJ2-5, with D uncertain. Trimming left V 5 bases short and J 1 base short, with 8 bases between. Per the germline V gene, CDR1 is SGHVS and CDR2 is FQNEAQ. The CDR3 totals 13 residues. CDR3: CASSDGPQETQYF. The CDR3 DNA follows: TGTGCCAGCAGCGATGGACCCCAAGAGACCCAGTACTTC.

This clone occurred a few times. CDR3 nucleotides: TGTGCCAGCAGCCCGGGGAGCACTGAAGCTTTCTTT. Protein: CASSPGSTEAFF. The chain carries TRBV13 and TRBJ1-1; D ambiguous. Germline CDR1 is PRHDT and CDR2 is FYEKMQ (reference sequence). The CDR3 loop spans 12 amino acids. The ends were cut back, 5 bases at V and 4 bases at J, with 8 bases in the middle.

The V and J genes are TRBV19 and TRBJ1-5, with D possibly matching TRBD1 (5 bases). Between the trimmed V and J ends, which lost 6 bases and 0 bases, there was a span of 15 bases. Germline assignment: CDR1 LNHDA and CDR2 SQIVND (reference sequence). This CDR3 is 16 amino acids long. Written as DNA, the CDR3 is TGTGCCAGTAGGTGGACGGGACTCAATAGCAATCAGCCCCAGCATTTT. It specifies CASRWTGLNSNQPQHF. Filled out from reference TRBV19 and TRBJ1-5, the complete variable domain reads DGGITQSPKYLFRKEGQNVTLSCEQNLNHDAMYWYRQDPGQGLRLIYYSQIVNDFQKGDIAEGYSVSREKKESFPLTVTSAQKNPTAFYLCASRWTGLNSNQPQHFGDGTRLSIL.

The CDR3 protein is CASSLGGHEQYF. The CDR3 DNA follows: TGTGCCAGCAGTTTAGGCGGTCACGAGCAGTACTTC. The chain uses TRBV27 and TRBJ2-7, with unresolved D. This CDR3 is built from 12 residues. The germline CDR1 and CDR2 sequences are MNHEY and SMNVEV (reference sequence). Trimming removed 2 bases at V and 5 bases at J, with 7 bases between.

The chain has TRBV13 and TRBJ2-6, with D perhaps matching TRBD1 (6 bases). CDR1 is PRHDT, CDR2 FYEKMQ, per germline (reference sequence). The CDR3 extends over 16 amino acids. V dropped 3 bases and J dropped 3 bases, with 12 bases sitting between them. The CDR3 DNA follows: TGTGCCAGCAGCTTCACAGGGCCGGTTGGGGCCAACGTCCTGACTTTC. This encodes CASSFTGPVGANVLTF. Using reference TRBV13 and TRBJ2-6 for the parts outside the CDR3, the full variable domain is AAGVIQSPRHLIKEKRETATLKCYPIPRHDTVYWYQQGPGQDPQFLISFYEKMQSDKGSIPDRFSAQQFSDYHSELNMSSLELGDSALYFCASSFTGPVGANVLTFGAGSRLTVL.

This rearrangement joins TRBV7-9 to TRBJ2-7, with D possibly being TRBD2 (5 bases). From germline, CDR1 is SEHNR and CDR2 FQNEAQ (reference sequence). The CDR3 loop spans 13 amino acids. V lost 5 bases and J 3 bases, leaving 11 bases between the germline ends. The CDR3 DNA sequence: TGTGCCAGCAGCCCACCTAGCCTCTACGAGCAGTACTTC. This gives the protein CASSPPSLYEQYF.

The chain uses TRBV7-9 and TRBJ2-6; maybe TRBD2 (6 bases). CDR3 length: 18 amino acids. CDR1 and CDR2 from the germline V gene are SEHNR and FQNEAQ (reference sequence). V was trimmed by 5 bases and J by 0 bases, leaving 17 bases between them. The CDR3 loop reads CASSLSGGLSSGANVLTF. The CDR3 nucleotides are TGTGCCAGCAGCCTTAGTGGGGGACTCAGCTCTGGGGCCAACGTCCTGACTTTC.

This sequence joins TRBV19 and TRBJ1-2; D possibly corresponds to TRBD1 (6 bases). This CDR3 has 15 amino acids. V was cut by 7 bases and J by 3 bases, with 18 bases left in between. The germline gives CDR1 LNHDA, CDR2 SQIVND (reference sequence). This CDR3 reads CASTKETGDYYGYTF. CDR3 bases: TGTGCCAGTACAAAGGAGACAGGAGATTACTATGGCTACACCTTC.

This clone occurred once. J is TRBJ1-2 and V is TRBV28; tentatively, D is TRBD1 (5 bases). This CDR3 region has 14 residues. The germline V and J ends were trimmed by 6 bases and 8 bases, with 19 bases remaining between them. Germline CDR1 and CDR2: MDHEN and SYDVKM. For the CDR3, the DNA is TGTGCCAGCAGCCCTTCCGGGGGTTGGGAAGGCTACACCTTC. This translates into CASSPSGGWEGYTF.